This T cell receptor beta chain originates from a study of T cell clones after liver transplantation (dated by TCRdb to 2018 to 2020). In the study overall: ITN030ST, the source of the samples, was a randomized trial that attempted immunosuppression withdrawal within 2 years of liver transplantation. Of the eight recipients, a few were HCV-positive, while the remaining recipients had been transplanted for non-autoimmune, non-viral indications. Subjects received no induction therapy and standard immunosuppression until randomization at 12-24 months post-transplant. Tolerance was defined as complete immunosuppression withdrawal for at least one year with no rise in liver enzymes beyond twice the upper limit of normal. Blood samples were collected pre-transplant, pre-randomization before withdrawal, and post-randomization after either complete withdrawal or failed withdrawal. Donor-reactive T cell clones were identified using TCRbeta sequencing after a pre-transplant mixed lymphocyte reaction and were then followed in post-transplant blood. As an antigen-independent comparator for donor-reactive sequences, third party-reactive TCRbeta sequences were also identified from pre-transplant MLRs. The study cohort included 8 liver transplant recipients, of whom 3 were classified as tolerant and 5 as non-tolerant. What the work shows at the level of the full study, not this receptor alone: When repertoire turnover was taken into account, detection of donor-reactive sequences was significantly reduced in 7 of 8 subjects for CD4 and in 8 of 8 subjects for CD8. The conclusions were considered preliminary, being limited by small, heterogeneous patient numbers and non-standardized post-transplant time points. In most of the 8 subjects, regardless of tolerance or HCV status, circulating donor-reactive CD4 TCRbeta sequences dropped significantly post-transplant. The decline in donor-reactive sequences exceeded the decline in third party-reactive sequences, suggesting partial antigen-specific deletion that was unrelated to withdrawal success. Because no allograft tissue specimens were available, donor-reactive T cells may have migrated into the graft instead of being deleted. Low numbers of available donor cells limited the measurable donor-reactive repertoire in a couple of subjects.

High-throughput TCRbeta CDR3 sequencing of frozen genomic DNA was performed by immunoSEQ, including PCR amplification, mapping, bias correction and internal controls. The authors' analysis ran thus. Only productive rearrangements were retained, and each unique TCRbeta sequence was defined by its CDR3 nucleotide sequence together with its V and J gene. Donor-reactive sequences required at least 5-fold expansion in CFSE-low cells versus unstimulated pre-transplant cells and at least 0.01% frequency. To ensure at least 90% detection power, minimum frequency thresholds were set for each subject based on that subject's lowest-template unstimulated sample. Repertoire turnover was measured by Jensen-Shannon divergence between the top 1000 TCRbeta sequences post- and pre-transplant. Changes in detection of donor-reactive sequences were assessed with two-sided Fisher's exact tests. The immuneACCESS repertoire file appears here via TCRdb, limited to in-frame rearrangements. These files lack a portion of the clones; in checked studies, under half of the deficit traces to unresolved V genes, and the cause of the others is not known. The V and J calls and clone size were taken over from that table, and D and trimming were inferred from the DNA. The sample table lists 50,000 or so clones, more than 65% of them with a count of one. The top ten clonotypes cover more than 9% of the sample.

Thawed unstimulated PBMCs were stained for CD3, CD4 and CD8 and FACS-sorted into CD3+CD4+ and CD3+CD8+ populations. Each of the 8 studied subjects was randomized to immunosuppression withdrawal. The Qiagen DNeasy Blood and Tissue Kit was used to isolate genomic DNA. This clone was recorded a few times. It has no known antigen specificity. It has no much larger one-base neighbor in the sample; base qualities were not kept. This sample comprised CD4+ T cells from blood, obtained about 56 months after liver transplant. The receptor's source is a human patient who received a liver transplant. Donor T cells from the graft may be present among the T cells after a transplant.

The sequenced DNA: TGTGCCTGTTCGACAGGATCTACCTCTGGGGCCAACGTCCTGACTTTC. The translation is CACSTGSTSGANVLTF. The sequence links TRBV30 to TRBJ2-6; matching of 6 bases hints at TRBD1 as the D gene. The junction carries 15 bases between V and J, which are trimmed by 6 bases and 0 bases respectively. Based on the germline V gene (reference sequence), the CDR1 and CDR2 sequences are GTSNPN and SVGIG. CDR3 length: 16 amino acids, cysteine to phenylalanine. Of the read, only the CDR3 DNA is kept; its 48 bases are in frame from base 1.